One sample yielded the 2 T cell receptor beta chains listed below, sequenced in a study of T cells in Graves' hyperthyroidism and ophthalmopathy. Amplified TCR beta CDR3 regions derived from RNA transcripts. First-round RT-PCR of the TCR CDR3 relied on the HTBI primer set. From the multiplex PCR reads, TCRdb called clonotypes with MiXCR, one entry per CDR3 protein. Of 450,000 to 550,000 distinct CDR3 sequences in the sample, around 24% were seen once. The sample comprised blood. The source of these receptors is a young woman with Graves' ophthalmopathy.

At least ten counts were recorded for this clonotype. The chain couples TRBV10-3 to TRBJ2-7, with TRBD2 matching over 10 bases. After removal of 6 bases from V and 5 bases from J, the junction contained 4 bases not matched to a gene. CDR1 is ENHRY and CDR2 is SYGVKD in the germline V gene. The CDR3 is 13 residues long. This chain's CDR3 is CAIRLAGGDEQYF. CDR3 nucleotides: TGTGCCATCAGATTAGCGGGGGGTGACGAGCAGTACTTC.

There are a few counts of this clonotype. V is TRBV12-3 or TRBV12-4 and J is TRBJ1-2; 9 bases match TRBD1. J lost 4 bases, V lost 6 bases, and 9 bases had no gene match. The CDR3 consists of 15 residues. CDR3 in amino acids: CASSHSGTGTYGYTF. The DNA of the CDR3 is TGTGCCAGCAGCCACTCCGGGACAGGGACCTATGGCTACACCTTC.